The 19 T cell receptor beta chains listed next were all sequenced from one sample in a study of breast tumors, draining lymph nodes, adjacent tissues. TCRdb re-derived calls from the multiplex PCR reads in MiXCR, one entry per CDR3 protein. The sample yields fewer than 250,000 distinct CDR3 sequences, 32% seen once. Samples came from axillary lymph nodes draining the breast cancer. The sample comprised axillary lymph node tissue. The receptor source for this set is a female donor with breast cancer. Some clones in this sample may be carry-over from other donors' samples.

Details on this clonotype: Compared with germline, one end of the junction differs, possibly owing to a read error. The chain joins TRBV6-2 or TRBV6-3 to TRBJ2-1, with D tentatively TRBD2 (5 bases). The CDR3 consists of 21 residues. Germline lookup yields CDR1 MNHEY and CDR2 SVGEGT. This CDR3 reads CVSSYSPPGTPPIGPNNEQFF. The CDR3 DNA reads as TGTGTCAGCAGTTATTCCCCCCCGGGAACCCCCCCAATCGGTCCGAACAATGAGCAGTTCTTC.

This clonotype has a handful of counts. V is TRBV20-1 and J is TRBJ1-1, with a weak D call TRBD1 (6 bases). The CDR3 loop spans 15 amino acids. Trimming removed 3 bases at V and 1 base at J, with 15 bases between. Germline values: CDR1 DFQATT, CDR2 SNEGSKA (reference sequence). CDR3 coding DNA: TGCAGTGCTAGGGTCATGGGGGGCGGGAACACTGAAGCTTTCTTT. Protein sequence: CSARVMGGGNTEAFF.

As concerns this clonotype: A junction boundary mismatches the germline segment, possibly from a read error. The chain joins TRBV9 to TRBJ1-6; perhaps TRBD1 as D (5 bases). The V gene's germline CDR1 is SGDLS and CDR2 YYNGEE. The CDR3 is 15 amino acids. The CDR3 DNA sequence: TGTGCCAGCAGCGTAGGCCGGGGGGGTAATTCACCCCCCCACTTT. This translates into CASSVGRGGNSPPHF.

This clonotype came up many times. The genes are TRBV6-2 or TRBV6-3 and TRBJ2-1, with D possibly matching TRBD1 (7 bases). The V gene lost 6 bases and the J gene lost 7 bases, with 22 bases spanning the gap. Germline CDR1 and CDR2: MNHEY and SVGEGT. The CDR3 spans 16 residues. The CDR3 region is CASRSWGDRTGNEQFF. As DNA, the CDR3 is TGTGCCAGCAGATCATGGGGGGACAGAACGGGGAATGAGCAGTTCTTC.

There are a few counts of this clonotype. A much more abundant neighbour one base away suggests this may be a read error. The V and J genes are TRBV6-1 and TRBJ2-5, with D perhaps given as TRBD1 or TRBD2 (6 bases each). Per the germline V gene, CDR1 is MNHNS and CDR2 is SASEGT. CDR3 size: 12 residues. V dropped 6 bases and J dropped 9 bases, with 14 bases sitting between them. For the CDR3, the DNA is TGTGCCAGCAGGGGGGGCTACGAGCCCCAGTACTTC. Encoded protein: CASRGGYEPQYF.

This clonotype was recorded at least ten times. The chain has TRBV6-5 and TRBJ1-2; D unclear. Germline V lookup: CDR1 MNHEY, CDR2 SVGAGI. Trimming pared 6 bases from V and 6 bases from J, leaving 17 bases between. The CDR3 consists of 14 residues. The CDR3 DNA follows: TGTGCCAGCAGCCCCGCGGAAGGGTTTCATGGCTACACCTTC. Amino acids: CASSPAEGFHGYTF.

This clonotype was seen only a few times. This could be a read error, since a much larger clone is one nucleotide away. The V and J genes are TRBV20-1 and TRBJ2-3; tentatively, D is TRBD2 (6 bases). Germline loops: CDR1 DFQATT, CDR2 SNEGSKA (reference sequence). The CDR3 contains 14 residues. The CDR3 region is CSASGGKDTATQYF. The DNA of the CDR3 is TGCAGTGCTAGTGGAGGGAAGGACACAGCTACGCAGTATTTT.

This clonotype has at least ten counts. This may arise from a read error, as a much more abundant clone is one base away. This chain uses TRBV20-1 with TRBJ2-3; D possibly uses TRBD1 or TRBD2 (5 bases each). CDR3 length equals 14 residues. CDR1 is DFQATT and CDR2 is SNEGSKA in the germline V gene (reference sequence). V was clipped by 6 bases and J by 8 bases, with 21 bases between them. The CDR3 reads CSAGVLTRSATQYF. CDR3 DNA: TGCAGTGCGGGGGTACTAACGCGGTCAGCTACGCAGTATTTT.

This clonotype has a count of ten or more. The J gene is TRBJ2-7, the V gene TRBV6-6, with D hard to call. The V end lost 6 bases, the J end lost 5 bases, and 11 bases lay between the germline ends. Germline CDR1 and CDR2: MNHNY and SVGAGI (reference sequence). There are 12 residues in the CDR3. The DNA for the CDR3 is TGTGCCAGCAGCGCACAGACGGACGAGCAGTACTTC. Encoded protein: CASSAQTDEQYF.

This clonotype has a count of ten or more. J is TRBJ2-7 and V is TRBV5-1; D remains unclear. CDR3 length: 15 residues. Trimming cost V 0 bases and J 3 bases, with 13 bases left between them. Germline V gene lookup returns CDR1 SGHRS and CDR2 YFSETQ. CDR3 DNA sequence: TGCGCCAGCAGCTTGGATGACGGAAACTTCTACGAGCAGTACTTC. This codes for CASSLDDGNFYEQYF.

This clonotype has a handful of counts. V is TRBV28 and J is TRBJ2-3, with TRBD1 matching over 7 bases. Looked up from germline, CDR1 is MDHEN and CDR2 is SYDVKM. The CDR3 sequence is 16 residues long. V gave up 6 bases and J gave up 2 bases; unmatched junction bases: 11. The CDR3 region is CASRGRTGTNTDTQYF. CDR3 sequence (DNA): TGTGCCAGCAGAGGTAGGACAGGCACCAACACAGATACGCAGTATTTT.

This clonotype was counted at least ten times. The CDR3 DNA sequence: TGCAGTGCTCCTCGGAGGGACAGCTACGAGCAGTACTTC. It specifies CSAPRRDSYEQYF. V is TRBV20-1 and J is TRBJ2-7; D is possibly TRBD1 (7 bases). CDR1 is DFQATT, CDR2 SNEGSKA, per germline (reference sequence). This CDR3 spans 13 amino acids. The V end was cut by 5 bases, the J end by 3 bases, with 14 bases between.

This rearrangement joins TRBV5-4 to TRBJ2-3, with D hard to call. V gave up 4 bases and J gave up 10 bases, with 19 bases separating them. CDR1 and CDR2 from the germline V gene are SGHNT and YYREEE (reference sequence). The CDR3 has 14 residues. The CDR3 nucleotides are TGTGCCAGCAGCGAATATCGGGCCAACAGTGCGCAGTATTTT. Encoded protein: CASSEYRANSAQYF. Full variable domain (rest looked up from reference TRBV5-4 and TRBJ2-3): ETGVTQSPTHLIKTRGQQVTLRCSSQSGHNTVSWYQQALGQGPQFIFQYYREEENGRGNFPPRFSGLQFPNYSSELNVNALELDDSALYLCASSEYRANSAQYFGPGTRLTVL.

The chain employs TRBV7-8 and TRBJ2-3; D is undetermined. CDR3 size: 14 residues. The V end lost 0 bases, the J end lost 4 bases, and 8 bases lay between the germline ends. Per germline, CDR1 SGHVS and CDR2 FQNEAQ. The CDR3: CASSLAWLADTQYF. In nucleotides, the CDR3 is TGTGCCAGCAGCTTAGCTTGGCTTGCAGATACGCAGTATTTT.

The chain links TRBV4-2 to TRBJ1-1, with D maybe TRBD1 (6 bases). Germline lookup yields CDR1 LGHNA and CDR2 YNFKEQ. This CDR3 comprises 16 residues. Trimming took off 4 bases at V and 3 bases at J, with 18 bases between the two ends. The CDR3 nucleotides read TGTGCCAGCAGCCGAACCGGGACAAGCGGGGACACTGAAGCTTTCTTT. This encodes CASSRTGTSGDTEAFF.

In this sample, this clonotype turned up many times. The V gene is TRBV29-1, the J gene TRBJ1-4; 9 nucleotides line up with TRBD1. The CDR3 is 12 residues long. Germline CDR1 and CDR2: SQVTM and ANQGSEA. The CDR3 DNA follows: TGCGGCTACAGGGGGCAGGATGAAAAACTGTTTTTT. It encodes CGYRGQDEKLFF.

This clonotype was seen at least ten times. The DNA for the CDR3 is TGTGCCAGCAGTGAGCAGTACAGGACAGATACGCAGTATTTT. It yields the protein CASSEQYRTDTQYF. The V call is TRBV2, the J call TRBJ2-3; possibly TRBD1 for D (5 bases). The germline V gene has CDR1 SNHLY and CDR2 FYNNEI. V was cut by 3 bases and J by 3 bases, with 10 bases left in between. The CDR3 is 14 residues long.

This clonotype occurred many times. The gene calls are TRBV20-1 and TRBJ2-1; 10 bases fit TRBD2. CDR3 size: 13 residues. V lost 8 bases, J lost 3 bases, and 4 bases stayed unmatched. CDR1 and CDR2 from the germline V gene are DFQATT and SNEGSKA (reference sequence). CDR3 DNA sequence: TGCAGTTCCATAGCGGGAGGCTACAATGAGCAGTTCTTC. Amino acid sequence: CSSIAGGYNEQFF.

The genes are TRBV5-6 and TRBJ1-6; TRBD1 matches 8 bases. With V trimmed by 4 bases and J by 5 bases, 8 bases remained unmatched. The CDR3 contains 16 residues. The germline gives CDR1 SGHDT, CDR2 YYEEEE. CDR3 DNA: TGTGCCAGCAGCCGGACAGGGTCCCCCGATAATTCACCCCTCCACTTT. It translates to CASSRTGSPDNSPLHF.